This is a list of T cell receptor beta chains from one sample in a study of OX40 agonist ivuxolimab in advanced cancers. TCRdb's copy holds only in-frame clones and misses some; the assay was immunoSEQ multiplex PCR. This table has 30,000 to 40,000 clones, more than 60% appearing once. The sample here was CD4+ or CD8+ T cells sorted from blood, taken in a trial of the OX40 agonist ivuxolimab. Source of these receptors: an adult with an advanced solid tumor such as melanoma, head and neck, liver or kidney cancer. Both conserved end residues are part of each CDR3. A D gene is named only where the DNA matches it firmly. The listing skips clone size in some rows; elsewhere it reads once, few, many or a size class.

V gene,D gene,J gene,clone size,CDR3 protein,CDR3 DNA
TRBV30,TRBD2,TRBJ2-5,few,CAWSGLAGAWETQYF,TGTGCCTGGAGTGGACTAGCGGGAGCTTGGGAGACCCAGTACTTC
TRBV10-2,-,TRBJ2-3,-,CASSPGYPFPTDTQYF,TGCGCCAGCAGTCCGGGGTACCCCTTTCCCACAGATACGCAGTATTTT
TRBV11-2,-,TRBJ2-7,-,CASSSTGTYEQYF,TGTGCCAGCAGCTCAACAGGGACCTACGAGCAGTACTTC
TRBV6-5,TRBD1,TRBJ1-2,-,CASSWGQGNYGYTF,TGTGCCAGCAGCTGGGGACAGGGCAACTATGGCTACACCTTC
TRBV5-6,TRBD1,TRBJ2-5,once,CASSLGYGRQGFGETQYF,TGTGCCAGCAGCTTGGGGTACGGACGACAGGGATTCGGAGAGACCCAGTACTTC
TRBV30,-,TRBJ2-3,-,CAWKPTADTQYF,TGTGCCTGGAAACCGACGGCAGATACGCAGTATTTT
TRBV11-2,-,TRBJ1-2,-,CASSLGAANYGYTF,TGTGCCAGCAGCTTAGGGGCCGCTAACTATGGCTACACCTTC
TRBV28,-,TRBJ1-1,-,CASSEAFF,TGTGCCAGCTCTGAAGCTTTCTTT
TRBV5-1,TRBD1,TRBJ2-1,once,CASRHGQDYNEQFF,TGCGCCAGTCGTCACGGACAGGACTACAATGAGCAGTTCTTC
TRBV10-1,-,TRBJ2-3,once,CASSTGDTDTQYF,TGCGCCAGCTCAACAGGCGACACAGATACGCAGTATTTT
TRBV27,-,TRBJ1-3,-,CASSFGGSGNTIYF,TGTGCCAGCAGTTTCGGCGGGTCTGGAAACACCATATATTTT
TRBV6-1,-,TRBJ2-7,once,CASERTGYEQYF,TGTGCCAGCGAAAGGACCGGCTACGAGCAGTACTTC
TRBV7-3,TRBD2,TRBJ2-1,-,CASSQIAGGRNEQFF,TGTGCCAGCAGCCAGATAGCGGGAGGGAGGAATGAGCAGTTCTTC
TRBV9,-,TRBJ2-5,-,CASSRDFRETQYF,TGTGCCAGCAGTCGGGACTTCAGGGAGACCCAGTACTTC
TRBV2,-,TRBJ2-2,-,CAIQSTGELFF,TGTGCCATACAGAGTACCGGGGAGCTGTTTTTT
TRBV7-9,-,TRBJ2-7,-,CASSFGGSAYEQYF,TGTGCCAGCAGCTTTGGGGGATCGGCCTACGAGCAGTACTTC
TRBV25-1,-,TRBJ2-1,-,CASSLPPSASEQFF,TGTGCCAGCAGTCTCCCTCCTAGCGCGAGTGAGCAGTTCTTC
TRBV6-1,-,TRBJ2-7,-,CASTSSMVLSYEQYF,TGTGCCAGCACCTCGAGCATGGTCCTATCCTACGAGCAGTACTTC
TRBV6-4,TRBD2,TRBJ2-1,-,CASSAGSGTSFGEQFF,TGTGCCAGCAGTGCAGGGTCCGGGACTAGCTTTGGTGAGCAGTTCTTC
TRBV11-2,TRBD1,TRBJ2-1,-,CASSEGQGARNEQFF,TGTGCCAGCAGCGAGGGACAGGGGGCTAGGAATGAGCAGTTCTTC
TRBV15,-,TRBJ2-1,-,CATSRDVDNEQFF,TGTGCCACCAGCAGAGATGTTGACAATGAGCAGTTCTTC
TRBV6-1,-,TRBJ1-6,-,CASSGGSYNSPLHF,TGTGCCAGCAGTGGGGGCAGCTATAATTCACCCCTCCACTTT
TRBV5-1,-,TRBJ2-5,once,CASTGARETQYF,TGCGCCAGCACCGGGGCACGGGAGACCCAGTACTTC
TRBV7-9,-,TRBJ2-1,-,CASSPTSEQFF,TGTGCCAGCAGCCCTACAAGTGAGCAGTTCTTC
TRBV7-2,-,TRBJ2-5,-,CASSLGGSETQYF,TGTGCCAGCAGCTTAGGGGGGAGTGAGACCCAGTACTTC
TRBV6-6,TRBD1,TRBJ1-5,once,CASSQTGTGNNQPQHF,TGTGCCAGCAGTCAAACCGGGACAGGGAACAATCAGCCCCAGCATTTT
TRBV28,-,TRBJ1-2,-,CASSLSGPYGYGYTF,TGTGCCAGCAGTTTATCCGGCCCCTACGGCTATGGCTACACCTTC
TRBV19,-,TRBJ1-2,-,CASSISQGIYGYTF,TGTGCCAGTAGTATAAGCCAGGGAATCTATGGCTACACCTTC
TRBV27,-,TRBJ1-1,-,CASRWGLNTEAFF,TGTGCCAGCCGTTGGGGGTTGAACACTGAAGCTTTCTTT
TRBV2,TRBD1,TRBJ2-3,once,CASLLTGKSTDTQYF,TGTGCCAGCTTGTTGACAGGGAAAAGCACAGATACGCAGTATTTT
TRBV9,TRBD2,TRBJ2-3,-,CASAGGAADTQYF,TGTGCCAGCGCCGGGGGGGCGGCAGATACACAGTATTTT
TRBV7-9,-,TRBJ2-7,-,CASSLVGGSYEQYF,TGTGCCAGCAGCTTAGTGGGGGGCAGTTACGAGCAGTACTTC
TRBV9,-,TRBJ2-2,-,CASTPWPNTGELFF,TGTGCCAGCACCCCATGGCCGAACACCGGGGAGCTGTTTTTT
TRBV7-3,-,TRBJ2-2,-,CASSQTGKAGELFF,TGTGCCAGCAGCCAAACAGGGAAGGCCGGGGAGCTGTTTTTT
TRBV7-9,TRBD1,TRBJ1-5,few,CASSPGTGVNSNQPQHF,TGTGCCAGCAGTCCCGGGACAGGGGTAAATAGCAATCAGCCCCAGCATTTT
TRBV30,-,TRBJ1-3,-,CAWSVGWKGNTIYF,TGTGCCTGGAGTGTAGGGTGGAAGGGAAACACCATATATTTT
TRBV30,-,TRBJ2-7,-,CAWIPGWRGTRLEQYF,TGTGCCTGGATTCCGGGTTGGAGGGGAACTCGTCTCGAGCAGTACTTC
TRBV27,-,TRBJ1-3,-,CASSLGGASSGNTIYF,TGTGCCAGCAGTTTAGGGGGGGCATCTTCTGGAAACACCATATATTTT
TRBV19,-,TRBJ1-4,-,CASSIGGVGEKLFF,TGTGCCAGTAGTATAGGGGGCGTCGGCGAAAAACTGTTTTTT
TRBV29-1,TRBD1,TRBJ2-7,-,CSVRTGAEDEQYF,TGCAGCGTCCGTACAGGGGCGGAGGACGAGCAGTACTTC
TRBV7-3,-,TRBJ1-2,-,CASSLVGGNYGYTF,TGTGCCAGCAGCTTGGTTGGGGGTAACTATGGCTACACCTTC
TRBV7-9,TRBD1,TRBJ2-5,-,CASSGRGRRETQYF,TGTGCCAGCAGCGGCAGGGGGCGAAGAGAGACCCAGTACTTC
TRBV11-2,-,TRBJ1-1,once,CATNKQGTEAFF,TGTGCCACCAACAAACAGGGCACTGAAGCTTTCTTT
TRBV2,-,TRBJ1-3,-,CASDISGNTIYF,TGTGCCAGCGACATTTCGGGAAACACCATATATTTT
TRBV6-1,TRBD2,TRBJ2-5,few,CASTRAGTVETQYF,TGTGCCAGCACTAGAGCGGGGACCGTGGAGACCCAGTACTTC
TRBV5-5,TRBD2,TRBJ2-7,-,CASSLRTSGRNEQYF,TGTGCCAGCAGCCTACGGACTAGCGGGAGGAACGAGCAGTACTTC
TRBV19,TRBD1,TRBJ1-2,few,CASAPGQGEGYTF,TGTGCCAGTGCTCCCGGACAGGGGGAGGGCTACACCTTC
TRBV19,-,TRBJ2-1,-,CASSKGRRGGTYNEQFF,TGTGCCAGTAGCAAGGGCAGGAGGGGTGGGACCTACAATGAGCAGTTCTTC
TRBV7-2,-,TRBJ2-3,once,CASSSSPSGFKYF,TGTGCCAGCAGCTCCAGCCCCAGCGGGTTTAAGTATTTT
TRBV29-1,-,TRBJ1-1,few,CSVEGQGWETEAFF,TGCAGCGTTGAAGGCCAGGGCTGGGAGACTGAAGCTTTCTTT
TRBV6-1,-,TRBJ2-1,-,CASSERLEREQFF,TGTGCCAGCAGTGAAAGACTAGAACGTGAGCAGTTCTTC
TRBV28,-,TRBJ1-4,-,CASSGGLHNEKLFF,TGTGCCAGCAGTGGGGGACTGCATAATGAAAAACTGTTTTTT
TRBV28,TRBD1,TRBJ2-7,-,CASSTTGAYEQYF,TGTGCCAGCAGTACGACAGGGGCCTACGAGCAGTACTTC
TRBV29-1,-,TRBJ2-1,-,CSGLETYNEQFF,TGCAGCGGACTAGAGACCTACAATGAGCAGTTCTTC
TRBV4-1,-,TRBJ1-1,-,CASSQHGQSNTEAFF,TGCGCCAGCAGCCAACATGGACAGTCGAACACTGAAGCTTTCTTT